What follows are 12 T cell receptor beta chains derived from one specimen sequenced in a study of T cell responses to AZD1222 COVID-19 vaccine. TCRdb keeps only in-frame clones here, not all; method: immunoSEQ multiplex PCR. The table records about 140,000 clones, about 90% of them present only once. Specimen: peripheral blood, collected 28 days after the second dose of the MenACWY control vaccine. Every receptor here comes from an adult who received the MenACWY meningococcal vaccine as a control.

This chain connects TRBV20-1 to TRBJ1-1; no firm D call. Trimming stripped 1 base from V and 11 bases from J, with 11 bases between. The CDR3 extends over 11 amino acids. The germline CDR1 and CDR2 sequences are DFQATT and SNEGSKA (reference sequence). For the CDR3, the DNA is TGCAGTGCTAGAGTCCAGAAGAAGGCTTTCTTT. Encoded protein: CSARVQKKAFF.

The V gene is TRBV7-8, the J gene TRBJ1-5, with D perhaps TRBD1 (5 bases). V was cut by 1 base and J by 5 bases, with 6 bases left in between. The germline V gene has CDR1 SGHVS and CDR2 FQNEAQ. The CDR3 spans 13 residues. CDR3 coding DNA: TGTGCCAGCAGCTTAGGCAGGGATCAGCCCCAGCATTTT. Its translation is CASSLGRDQPQHF.

The chain uses TRBV18 and TRBJ1-1; TRBD1 aligns across 7 bases. Germline V gene sequence: CDR1 KGHSH, CDR2 LQKENI. The CDR3 runs to 16 residues. V shed 3 bases and J 6 bases; nucleotides not matched to a gene: 13. The CDR3 DNA follows: TGTGCCAGCTCACCCGATCGGACAGGATCAGGGCCTGAAGCTTTCTTT. Its protein is CASSPDRTGSGPEAFF.

J is TRBJ1-2 and V is TRBV7-3, with D tentatively TRBD1 (6 bases). The V gene's germline CDR1 is SGHTA and CDR2 FQGTGA. The ends were cut back, 4 bases at V and 3 bases at J, with 18 bases in the middle. The CDR3 has 16 residues. CDR3 region: CASSSLQTGMDYGYTF. CDR3 bases: TGTGCCAGCAGCTCCCTCCAAACAGGGATGGACTATGGCTACACCTTC.

The rearrangement joins TRBV28 to TRBJ2-5; D is tentatively TRBD1 or TRBD2 (5 bases each). V was cut by 5 bases and J by 7 bases, with 14 bases left in between. CDR3 length: 13 residues. CDR1 and CDR2 from the germline V gene are MDHEN and SYDVKM. CDR3 coding DNA: TGTGCCAGCAGTCCCGGGACCTTTGCGACCCAGTACTTC. This codes for CASSPGTFATQYF. Filled out from reference TRBV28 and TRBJ2-5, the complete variable domain reads DVKVTQSSRYLVKRTGEKVFLECVQDMDHENMFWYRQDPGLGLRLIYFSYDVKMKEKGDIPEGYSVSREKKERFSLILESASTNQTSMYLCASSPGTFATQYFGPGTRLLVL.

The V call is TRBV6-5, the J call TRBJ1-2; no clear D gene. Trimming stripped 2 bases from V and 4 bases from J, with 14 bases between. This CDR3 region has 15 residues. The germline CDR1 and CDR2 sequences are MNHEY and SVGAGI. Written as DNA, the CDR3 is TGTGCCAGCAGTTACAGGCGGTCAGCCAGCTATGGCTACACCTTC. It specifies CASSYRRSASYGYTF.

The chain carries TRBV25-1 and TRBJ1-5; maybe TRBD1 (6 bases). CDR1 and CDR2 from the germline V gene are MGHDK and SYGVNS. The length of the CDR3 is 17 residues. Trimming left V 8 bases short and J 0 bases short, with 20 bases between. Here the CDR3 reads CASLPFYDRYSNQPQHF. The CDR3 DNA is TGTGCCAGCCTTCCCTTCTATGACAGGTATAGCAATCAGCCCCAGCATTTT.

The chain combines TRBV6-2 or TRBV6-3 with TRBJ1-4; D perhaps matches TRBD1 (6 bases). CDR3 length: 14 amino acids. Germline V gives CDR1 MNHEY, CDR2 SVGEGT. V lost 6 bases, J lost 7 bases, and 15 bases lay in between. CDR3 sequence (DNA): TGTGCCAGCAGCGGACAGCCGTTGACTGAAAAACTGTTTTTT. Residues: CASSGQPLTEKLFF.

The chain combines TRBV7-3 with TRBJ1-3; D gene ambiguous. The germline gives CDR1 SGHTA, CDR2 FQGTGA. The CDR3 is made up of 16 amino acids. Trimming took 1 base from V and 0 from J, leaving 10 bases between them. The CDR3 sequence: CASSLNSLSSGNTIYF. CDR3 bases: TGTGCCAGCAGCTTAAACAGCCTGAGCTCTGGAAACACCATATATTTT.

The chain combines TRBV29-1 with TRBJ1-2; maybe TRBD1 (5 bases). V was trimmed by 0 bases and J by 2 bases, leaving 13 bases between them. CDR3 length: 15 residues. The germline CDR1 and CDR2 sequences are SQVTM and ANQGSEA. The CDR3 sequence: CSVEDASGENYGYTF. The CDR3 coding sequence is TGCAGCGTTGAAGACGCCTCGGGGGAAAACTATGGCTACACCTTC.

The CDR3 loop is CASSTWTSGSGNEQFF. CDR3 DNA sequence: TGTGCCAGCAGCACCTGGACTAGCGGGAGCGGGAATGAGCAGTTCTTC. The V gene is TRBV7-8, the J gene TRBJ2-1; 13 nucleotides agree with TRBD2. Germline assignment: CDR1 SGHVS and CDR2 FQNEAQ. V shed 5 bases, J shed 7 bases, and the junction held 8 bases outside the gene matches. The CDR3 has 16 residues.

V usage is TRBV7-2 and J usage is TRBJ2-1, with D unresolved. Germline V lookup: CDR1 SGHTA, CDR2 FQGNSA. This CDR3 has 15 amino acids. V was shortened by 1 base and J by 7 bases, with 14 bases between the two germline ends. The CDR3 DNA reads as TGTGCCAGCAGCTTAGAATCAGCTCAAGGGAATGAGCAGTTCTTC. Protein product: CASSLESAQGNEQFF.